The present entry profiles one T cell receptor beta chain with its context. This CDR3 is built from 17 residues. TCRdb's copy holds only in-frame clones and misses some; the assay was immunoSEQ multiplex PCR. The data contain over 80,000 clones, around four fifths of them singletons. The sample belongs to a study of control samples from healthy donors and cancer patients. This sequence joins TRBV1 and TRBJ2-7; TRBD2, the table's D call, lacks a check against the DNA. TRBV1 represents a pseudogene. The specimen was blood. The clonotype was recovered from a man aged 30-40 years in good health. The chain's CDR3 is CTSKVRLAGGFGYEQYF. CDR3 in DNA: TGCACCAGCAAGGTCAGACTAGCGGGGGGTTTCGGCTACGAGCAGTACTTC.